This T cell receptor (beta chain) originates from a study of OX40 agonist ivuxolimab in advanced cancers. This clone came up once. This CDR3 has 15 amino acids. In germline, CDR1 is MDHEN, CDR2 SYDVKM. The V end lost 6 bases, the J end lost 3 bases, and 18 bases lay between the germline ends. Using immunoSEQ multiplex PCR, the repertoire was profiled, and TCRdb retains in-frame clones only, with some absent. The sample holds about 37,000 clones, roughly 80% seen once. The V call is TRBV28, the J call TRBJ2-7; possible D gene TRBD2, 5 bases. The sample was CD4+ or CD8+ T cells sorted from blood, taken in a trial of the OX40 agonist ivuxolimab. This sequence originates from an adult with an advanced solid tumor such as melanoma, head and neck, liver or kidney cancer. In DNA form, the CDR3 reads TGTGCCAGCAGCCAGTATTTGGAGGCCAACTACGAGCAGTACTTC. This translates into CASSQYLEANYEQYF.